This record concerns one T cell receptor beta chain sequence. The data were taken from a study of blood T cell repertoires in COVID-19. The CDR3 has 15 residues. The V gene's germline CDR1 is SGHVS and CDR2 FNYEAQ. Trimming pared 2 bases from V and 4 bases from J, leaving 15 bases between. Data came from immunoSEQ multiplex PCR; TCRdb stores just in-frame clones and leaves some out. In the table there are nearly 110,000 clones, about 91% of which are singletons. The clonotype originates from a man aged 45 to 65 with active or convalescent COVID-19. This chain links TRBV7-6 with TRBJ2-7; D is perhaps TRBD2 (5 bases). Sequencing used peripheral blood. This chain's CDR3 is CASSLSEGFPYEQYF. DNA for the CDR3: TGTGCCAGCAGCTTATCAGAGGGTTTTCCTTACGAGCAGTACTTC.